Presented here are 2 T cell receptor beta chains from one specimen sequenced in a study of cytomegalovirus exposure and HLA in healthy donors. PCR primers comprised 60 Vbeta and 13 Jbeta primers. Libraries were prepared by immunoSEQ multiplex PCR; TCRdb keeps only in-frame clonotypes and omits some of them. This sample carries 180,000 or so clones, around 79% of them seen once, and the ten largest clones take 5% to 8%. Sequenced material: PBMCs. The receptors here all came from a man aged 35-49 years in good health and CMV-seropositive.

The chain recombines TRBV7-9 with TRBJ1-1; possibly TRBD1 for D (6 bases). Trimming left V 8 bases short and J 3 bases short, with 25 bases between. From germline, CDR1 is SEHNR and CDR2 FQNEAQ (reference sequence). The CDR3 has 17 residues. The CDR3 DNA is TGTGCCAGCGGACAGCTCCCGGTCGGGTTTGCGTACACTGAAGCTTTCTTT. This encodes CASGQLPVGFAYTEAFF.

The chain has TRBV27 and TRBJ2-3, with 9 bases matching TRBD2. The CDR3 is 14 amino acids. Germline V lookup: CDR1 MNHEY, CDR2 SMNVEV (reference sequence). The ends lost 5 bases at V and 4 bases at J; junction bases unmatched: 4. The CDR3, as DNA: TGTGCCAGCAGTCCTAGCGGGATCGCAGATACGCAGTATTTT. It encodes CASSPSGIADTQYF.